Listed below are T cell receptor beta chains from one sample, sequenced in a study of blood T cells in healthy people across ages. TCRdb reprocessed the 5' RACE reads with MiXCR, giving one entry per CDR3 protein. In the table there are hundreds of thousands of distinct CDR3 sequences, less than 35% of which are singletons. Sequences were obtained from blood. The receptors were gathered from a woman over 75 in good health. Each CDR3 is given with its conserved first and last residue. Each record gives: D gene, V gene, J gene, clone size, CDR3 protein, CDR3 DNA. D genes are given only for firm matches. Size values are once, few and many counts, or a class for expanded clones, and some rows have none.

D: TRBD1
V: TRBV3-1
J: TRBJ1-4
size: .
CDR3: CASSLYLGTGVSTNEKLFF
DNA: TGTGCCAGCAGCCTTTACCTCGGGACAGGAGTTTCAACTAATGAAAAACTGTTTTTT

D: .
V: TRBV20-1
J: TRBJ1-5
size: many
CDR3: CSARRGAGQPQHF
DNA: TGCAGTGCCCGAAGGGGGGCAGGGCAGCCCCAGCATTTT

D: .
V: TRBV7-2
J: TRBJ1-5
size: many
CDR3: CASSSQGNSNQPQHF
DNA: TGTGCCAGCAGCTCCCAGGGGAATAGCAATCAGCCCCAGCATTTT

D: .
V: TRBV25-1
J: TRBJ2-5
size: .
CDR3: CASSETWRAGLQETQYF
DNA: TGTGCCAGCAGTGAAACGTGGAGGGCGGGACTGCAAGAGACCCAGTACTTC

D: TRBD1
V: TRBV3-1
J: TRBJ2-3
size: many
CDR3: CASSHTGTGITDTQYF
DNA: TGTGCCAGCAGCCACACCGGGACAGGGATCACAGATACGCAGTATTTT

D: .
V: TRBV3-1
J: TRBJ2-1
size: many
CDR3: CASSLEGTSDEQFF
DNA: TGTGCCAGCAGCCTTGAAGGGACTTCGGATGAGCAGTTCTTC

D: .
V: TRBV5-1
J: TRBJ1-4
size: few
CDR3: CASSLSGDRIEKLFF
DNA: TGCGCCAGCAGCTTGTCAGGGGATCGGATTGAAAAACTGTTTTTT

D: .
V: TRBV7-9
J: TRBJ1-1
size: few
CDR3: CASSLFGFDTEAFF
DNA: TGTGCCAGCAGCTTATTTGGTTTCGACACTGAAGCTTTCTTT

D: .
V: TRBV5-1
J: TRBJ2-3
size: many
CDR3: CASSFTHDLTDTQYF
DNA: TGCGCCAGCAGCTTCACACACGACCTCACAGATACGCAGTATTTT

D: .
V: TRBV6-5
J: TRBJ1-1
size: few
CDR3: CASRKGGTMNTEAFF
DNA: TGTGCCAGCAGAAAAGGGGGAACCATGAACACTGAAGCTTTCTTT

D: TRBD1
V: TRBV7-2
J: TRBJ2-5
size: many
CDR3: CASSSRGPQYF
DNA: TGTGCCAGCAGCTCCAGGGGGCCCCAGTACTTC

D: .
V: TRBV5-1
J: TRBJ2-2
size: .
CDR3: CASSLSVQGSTGELFF
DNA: TGCGCCAGCAGCTTGTCCGTCCAGGGGAGTACCGGGGAGCTGTTTTTT

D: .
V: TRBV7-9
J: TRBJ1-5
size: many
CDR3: CASSPGHLWNQPQHF
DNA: TGTGCCAGCAGCCCCGGACACCTTTGGAATCAGCCCCAGCATTTT

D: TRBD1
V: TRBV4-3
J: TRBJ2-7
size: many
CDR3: CASSQPPLPGTASSYEQYF
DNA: TGCGCCAGCAGCCAACCACCGCTGCCTGGGACAGCAAGCTCCTACGAGCAGTACTTC

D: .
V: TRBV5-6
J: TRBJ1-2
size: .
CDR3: CASSSLPTSNYGYTF
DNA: TGTGCCAGCAGCTCCCTCCCGACCTCTAACTATGGCTACACCTTC

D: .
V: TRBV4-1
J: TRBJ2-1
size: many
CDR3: CASRGTLEQFF
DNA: TGCGCCAGCAGGGGGACACTCGAGCAGTTCTTC

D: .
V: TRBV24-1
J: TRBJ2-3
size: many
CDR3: CATSRAGADTQYF
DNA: TGTGCCACCAGTAGGGCAGGGGCAGATACGCAGTATTTT

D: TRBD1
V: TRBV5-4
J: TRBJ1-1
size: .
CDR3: CASSIRIGGKNTEAFF
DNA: TGTGCCAGCAGCATACGGATAGGGGGCAAGAACACTGAAGCTTTCTTT

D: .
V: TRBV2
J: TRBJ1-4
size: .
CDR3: CASSRRLPGGEKLFF
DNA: TGTGCCAGCAGTCGGCGACTCCCCGGGGGTGAAAAACTGTTTTTT

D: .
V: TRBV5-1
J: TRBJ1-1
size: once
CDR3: CASSYPGDLGGTEAFF
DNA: TGCGCCAGCAGTTACCCTGGCGACCTGGGGGGCACTGAAGCTTTCTTT

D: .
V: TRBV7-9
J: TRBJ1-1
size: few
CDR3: CASSPGVTEAFF
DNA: TGTGCCAGCAGCCCGGGGGTGACTGAAGCTTTCTTT

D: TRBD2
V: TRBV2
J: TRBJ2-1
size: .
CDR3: CASERGGLETQFF
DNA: TGTGCCAGCGAGCGGGGGGGCCTTGAGACCCAGTTCTTC

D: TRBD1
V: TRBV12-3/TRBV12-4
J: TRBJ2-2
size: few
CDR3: CASSKRGPYPTGELFF
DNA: TGTGCCAGCAGTAAAAGGGGGCCGTACCCCACCGGGGAGCTGTTTTTT

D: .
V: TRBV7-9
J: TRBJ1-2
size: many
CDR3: CASSEEGYYGYTF
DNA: TGTGCCAGCAGCGAAGAGGGCTATTATGGCTACACCTTC

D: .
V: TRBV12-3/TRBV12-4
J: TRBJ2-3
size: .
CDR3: CDSSLGNLGADTQYF
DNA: TGTGACAGCAGTTTGGGAAACTTAGGGGCAGATACGCAGTATTTT

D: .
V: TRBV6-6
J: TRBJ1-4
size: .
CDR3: CASSYAGTNEKRFF
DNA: TGTGCCAGCAGTTACGCTGGGACTAATGAAAAACGGTTTTTT

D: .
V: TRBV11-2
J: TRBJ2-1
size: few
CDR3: CASSPNPASEQFF
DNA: TGTGCCAGCAGCCCCAATCCCGCAAGTGAGCAGTTCTTC

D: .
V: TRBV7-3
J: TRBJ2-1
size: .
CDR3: CASSPSGASDEQFF
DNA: TGTGCCAGCAGCCCCTCCGGGGCCTCCGATGAGCAGTTCTTC

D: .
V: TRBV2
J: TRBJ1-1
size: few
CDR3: CASSERTAGAEAFF
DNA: TGTGCCAGCAGTGAGAGGACTGCGGGAGCTGAAGCTTTCTTT

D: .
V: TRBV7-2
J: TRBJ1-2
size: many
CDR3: CASRTLGGGYGYTF
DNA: TGTGCCAGCAGAACACTTGGCGGGGGCTATGGCTACACCTTC

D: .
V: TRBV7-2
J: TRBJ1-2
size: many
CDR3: CASSSGRGDYGYTF
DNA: TGTGCCAGCAGCTCCGGACGGGGAGACTATGGCTACACCTTC

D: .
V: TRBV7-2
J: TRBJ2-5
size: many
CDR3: CASSLTQTGIQETQYF
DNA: TGTGCCAGCAGCTTAACCCAGACAGGAATTCAAGAGACCCAGTACTTC

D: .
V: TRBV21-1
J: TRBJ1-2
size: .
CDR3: CASSKGSDGYTF
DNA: TGTGCCAGCAGCAAAGGGTCGGATGGCTACACCTTC

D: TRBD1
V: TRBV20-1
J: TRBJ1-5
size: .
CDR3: CSASTGQLSNQPRHF
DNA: TGCAGTGCTAGTACGGGACAGTTAAGCAATCAGCCTCGGCATTTT

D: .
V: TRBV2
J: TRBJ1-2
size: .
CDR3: CASSVVTYYGYTF
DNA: TGTGCCAGCAGCGTAGTGACGTACTATGGCTACACCTTC

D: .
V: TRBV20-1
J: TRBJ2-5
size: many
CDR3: CSALLTNQETQYF
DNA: TGCAGTGCTCTTCTCACAAACCAAGAGACCCAGTACTTC

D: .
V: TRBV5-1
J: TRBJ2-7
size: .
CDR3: CASSLVRSGEQYF
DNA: TGCGCCAGCAGCTTGGTTAGGAGTGGCGAGCAGTACTTC

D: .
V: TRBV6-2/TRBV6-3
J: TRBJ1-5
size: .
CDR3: CASSYLAANQPQHF
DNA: TGTGCCAGCAGTTACCTTGCGGCGAATCAGCCCCAGCATTTT

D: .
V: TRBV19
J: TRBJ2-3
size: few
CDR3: CASSLQRTKRTDTQYF
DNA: TGTGCCAGTAGTCTGCAGAGGACTAAGCGCACAGATACGCAGTATTTT

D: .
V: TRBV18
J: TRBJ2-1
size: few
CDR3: CASSPGDSSYNEQFF
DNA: TGTGCCAGCTCACCAGGTGACTCCTCCTACAATGAGCAGTTCTTC

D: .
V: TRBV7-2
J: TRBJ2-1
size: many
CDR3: CASSLTRRYNEQFF
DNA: TGTGCCAGCAGCCTAACGAGGAGGTACAATGAGCAGTTCTTC

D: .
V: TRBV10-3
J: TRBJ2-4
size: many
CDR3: CAISASENIQYF
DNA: TGTGCCATCAGTGCCTCCGAAAACATTCAGTACTTC

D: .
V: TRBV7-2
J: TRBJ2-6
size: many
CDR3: CASSFYSNSGANVLTF
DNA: TGTGCCAGCAGCTTTTACAGCAACTCTGGGGCCAACGTCCTGACTTTC

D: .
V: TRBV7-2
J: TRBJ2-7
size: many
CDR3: CASSPTLKGEQYF
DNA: TGTGCCAGCAGTCCCACGCTCAAGGGTGAGCAGTACTTC

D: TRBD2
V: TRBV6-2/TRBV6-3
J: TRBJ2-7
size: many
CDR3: CASRQTSGGSYEQYF
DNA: TGTGCCAGCAGGCAGACTAGCGGGGGATCCTACGAGCAGTACTTC

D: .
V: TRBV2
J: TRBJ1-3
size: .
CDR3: CASSGAAFGNTIYF
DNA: TGTGCCAGCAGTGGGGCGGCCTTTGGAAACACCATATATTTT

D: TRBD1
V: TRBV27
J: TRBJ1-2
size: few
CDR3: CASRTELTGHYGYTF
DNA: TGTGCCAGCAGAACAGAACTGACAGGGCACTATGGCTACACCTTC

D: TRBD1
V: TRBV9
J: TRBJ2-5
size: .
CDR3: CASSVVFGTGGNEQYF
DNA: TGTGCCAGCAGCGTAGTGTTCGGGACAGGGGGGAATGAGCAGTACTTC

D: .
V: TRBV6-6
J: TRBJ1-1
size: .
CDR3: CASSYFQGTNTEAFF
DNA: TGTGCCAGCAGTTACTTCCAGGGGACGAACACTGAAGCTTTCTTT

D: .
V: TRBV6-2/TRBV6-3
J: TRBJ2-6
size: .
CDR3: CASSYPGGANVLTF
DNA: TGCGCCAGCAGTTACCCTGGTGGGGCCAACGTCCTGACTTTC

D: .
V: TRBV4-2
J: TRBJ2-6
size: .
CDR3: CASSQAESSGANVLTF
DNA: TGTGCCAGCAGCCAAGCGGAGAGCTCTGGGGCCAACGTCCTGACTTTC

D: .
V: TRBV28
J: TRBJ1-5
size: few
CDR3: CASSLMGYSNQPQHF
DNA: TGTGCCAGCAGTTTAATGGGGTACAGCAATCAGCCCCAGCATTTT

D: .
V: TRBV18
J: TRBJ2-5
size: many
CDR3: CASSPGISQETQYF
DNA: TGTGCCAGCTCACCAGGGATTAGCCAAGAGACCCAGTACTTC

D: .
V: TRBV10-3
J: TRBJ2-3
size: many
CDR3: CAISSLGDTQYF
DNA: TGTGCCATCTCATCTCTGGGGGATACGCAGTATTTT

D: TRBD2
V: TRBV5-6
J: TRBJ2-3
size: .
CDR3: CAGSSTSGGFGTDTQYF
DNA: TGTGCCGGCAGCTCCACTAGCGGGGGGTTCGGCACAGATACGCAGTATTTT

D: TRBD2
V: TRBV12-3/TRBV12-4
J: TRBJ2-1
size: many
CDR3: CASSLGLEFSGSEQFF
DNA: TGTGCCAGCAGTTTGGGACTAGAATTCTCTGGGTCCGAGCAGTTCTTC

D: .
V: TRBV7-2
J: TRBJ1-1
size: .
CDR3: CASSLRTGTLNTEAFF
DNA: TGTGCCAGCAGCTTGAGGACCGGGACACTGAACACTGAAGCTTTCTTT

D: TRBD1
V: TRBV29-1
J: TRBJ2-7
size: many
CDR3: CSVPETTGTGWYEQYF
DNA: TGCAGCGTTCCTGAAACAACCGGGACAGGGTGGTACGAGCAGTACTTC